Listed below are T cell receptor beta chains from one sample, sequenced in a study of cytomegalovirus exposure and HLA in healthy donors. Assay used: immunoSEQ multiplex PCR; TCRdb lists only in-frame clones, some missing. The sample consists of roughly 100,000 clones, more than 60% of them appearing once. The sequenced sample consisted of PBMCs. The receptors shown here come from a male donor in good health and CMV-seronegative. CDR3s include the opening cysteine and the closing phenylalanine or tryptophan. D genes are given only for firm matches. Size is omitted from some rows. Given values are once, few, many or a class for expanded clones.

v_gene	d_gene	abundance	j_gene	CDR3nt	CDR3aa
TRBV5-8	TRBD2	.	TRBJ2-1	TGTGCCAGCAGCTGGGGGGGAACTAGCGGGAGTAATGAGCAGTTCTTC	CASSWGGTSGSNEQFF
TRBV4-1	.	.	TRBJ1-5	TGCGCCAGCAGCCCCGAGGCCAATCAGCCCCAGCATTTT	CASSPEANQPQHF
TRBV5-1	.	.	TRBJ2-1	TGCGCCAGCAGCTTTTACCAGGGGCCCTACAATGAGCAGTTCTTC	CASSFYQGPYNEQFF
TRBV7-9	TRBD1	.	TRBJ2-5	TGTGCCAGCAGTACCTCGGGACAGGGACGAGAGACCCAGTACTTC	CASSTSGQGRETQYF
TRBV11-1	.	.	TRBJ2-1	TGTGCCAGCAGCTCCCGAGGTAATCACAATGAGCAGTTCTTC	CASSSRGNHNEQFF
TRBV27	.	.	TRBJ2-2	TGTGCCAGCAGCCTAAGGGGACACTCGAGGAACACCGGGGAGCTGTTTTTT	CASSLRGHSRNTGELFF
TRBV7-8	.	.	TRBJ2-3	TGTGCCAGCAGCCACCTCGGGACTTCGTACACAGATACGCAGTATTTT	CASSHLGTSYTDTQYF
TRBV2	TRBD2	.	TRBJ2-7	TGTGCCAGCAATATCAACCAGACTAGCGGAGCCTACGAGCAGTACTTC	CASNINQTSGAYEQYF
TRBV27	.	.	TRBJ1-1	TGTGCCAGCAGTTTATTCGGGGGAGGAGGCACTGAAGCTTTCTTT	CASSLFGGGGTEAFF
TRBV18	.	.	TRBJ2-1	TGTGCCAGCTCACGGAACAGGGACAATGAGCAGTTCTTC	CASSRNRDNEQFF
TRBV7-2	TRBD2	.	TRBJ2-2	TGTGCCAGCAGCTTACGGGGAACTGGGCTAGCGGGGACCGGGGAGCTGTTTTTT	CASSLRGTGLAGTGELFF
TRBV28	.	.	TRBJ1-4	TGTGCCAGCAGTTTGGCAGGGGTGACTAATGAAAAACTGTTTTTT	CASSLAGVTNEKLFF
TRBV11-2	TRBD1	.	TRBJ2-4	TGTGCCAGCAGACAGGGGGCGGGAGAAGCCAAAAACATTCAGTACTTC	CASRQGAGEAKNIQYF
TRBV25-1	.	.	TRBJ2-2	TGTGCCAGCAGTGAAAGAGTAGAGGGGGAGCTGTTTTTT	CASSERVEGELFF
TRBV9	TRBD2	many	TRBJ2-3	TGTGCCAGCAGCGTAAGCGGGGGTTTCACAGATACGCAGTATTTT	CASSVSGGFTDTQYF
TRBV27	TRBD2	.	TRBJ2-2	TGTGCCAGCACCAAAGGGGCTAGCGGGCACGGGGAGCTGTTTTTT	CASTKGASGHGELFF
TRBV28	TRBD1	.	TRBJ1-5	TGTGCCAGCAGGACAGGGGGCACAGGTCAGCCCCAGCATTTT	CASRTGGTGQPQHF
TRBV18	.	.	TRBJ2-5	TGTGCCAGCTCACCACCAGGGGCTCAAGAGACCCAGTACTTC	CASSPPGAQETQYF
TRBV19	.	.	TRBJ2-1	TGTGCCAGTAGTCCCTCCGGGACTTCCTACAATGAGCAGTTCTTC	CASSPSGTSYNEQFF
TRBV2	.	once	TRBJ1-5	TGTGTCAGCAGTTACCCGGGGGGACCTAGCAATCAGCCCCAGCATTTT	CVSSYPGGPSNQPQHF
TRBV4-3	.	.	TRBJ1-1	TGCGCCAGCAGCCAAGACTTTACATTGAACACTGAAGCTTTCTTT	CASSQDFTLNTEAFF
TRBV4-2	TRBD2	few	TRBJ2-1	TGTGCCAGCAGCTCCTCAGCGGGGAGGCCTACCGATGAGCAGTTCTTC	CASSSSAGRPTDEQFF
TRBV5-1	TRBD1	.	TRBJ2-3	TGCGCCAGCAGCCCGGGACAGGGAACAGATACGCAGTATTTT	CASSPGQGTDTQYF
TRBV11-2	.	once	TRBJ2-3	TGTGCCAGCAGCTACACCGGGACTAGCACAGATACGCAGTATTTT	CASSYTGTSTDTQYF
TRBV10-3	.	.	TRBJ1-5	TGTGCCATCAGTGAGTCACTTCCGGGACTCGGCAGGGGCAATCAGCCCCAGCATTTT	CAISESLPGLGRGNQPQHF
TRBV7-9	TRBD1	.	TRBJ1-2	TGTGCCAGCAGCCGACGGGGGAGACAGGGGCAGTCTGGGAACTATGGCTACACCTTC	CASSRRGRQGQSGNYGYTF
TRBV7-9	TRBD2	.	TRBJ2-7	TGTGCCAGCAGCTTACAGGGACTAGAGGCCCATATCTACGAGCAGTACTTC	CASSLQGLEAHIYEQYF
TRBV6-4	.	.	TRBJ2-2	TGTGCCAGCAGTTACTCCAGGAACACCGGGGAGCTGTTTTTT	CASSYSRNTGELFF
TRBV7-6	.	.	TRBJ2-1	TGTGCCAGCAGCAAGGGACCGGGACTCAACTACAATGAGCAGTTCTTC	CASSKGPGLNYNEQFF
TRBV5-5	TRBD2	.	TRBJ2-3	TGTGCCAGCAGCTTGGGGACTACATTAGCGGGAACAGATACGCAGTATTTT	CASSLGTTLAGTDTQYF
TRBV7-9	.	.	TRBJ2-5	TGTGCCAGCAGCCCGGGGACTGCCCAAGAGACCCAGTACTTC	CASSPGTAQETQYF
TRBV6-5	.	.	TRBJ1-2	TGTGCCAGCAGTTACTCGACGGGGAATGGCTACACCTTC	CASSYSTGNGYTF
TRBV2	.	.	TRBJ1-3	TGTGCCAGCAGTGATCCCCGGGGAGGGGGTGGATTCACCATATATTTT	CASSDPRGGGGFTIYF
TRBV9	.	few	TRBJ2-1	TGTGCCAGCGGGTCGGAATTCCCGGGCAATGAGCAGTTCTTC	CASGSEFPGNEQFF
TRBV7-9	.	.	TRBJ2-7	TGTGCCAGCAGCTTAGAGTACGAGCAGTACTTC	CASSLEYEQYF
TRBV6-5	.	few	TRBJ2-1	TGTGCCAGCAGTTACTCGCTCGGGAGTGGCGGTGAGCAGTTCTTC	CASSYSLGSGGEQFF
TRBV28	TRBD2	.	TRBJ2-1	TGTGCCAGCAGTCAAGGACTAGCGGGAAACAATGAGCAGTTCTTC	CASSQGLAGNNEQFF
TRBV7-7	TRBD1	medium-sized	TRBJ2-6	TGTGCCAGCAGCCCGGGGACAGGGGGCAGCTCTGGGGCCAACGTCCTGACTTTC	CASSPGTGGSSGANVLTF
TRBV7-2	TRBD1	.	TRBJ1-4	TGTGCCAGCAGCCAGACAGGGAACGGGCAGGAAAAACTGTTTTTT	CASSQTGNGQEKLFF
TRBV7-9	.	.	TRBJ2-6	TGTGCCAGCAGTCACAGTTCTGGGGCCAACGTCCTGACTTTC	CASSHSSGANVLTF
TRBV19	TRBD1	.	TRBJ1-5	TGTGCCAGTAGAAGGGACACAGGGGTCGATCAGCCCCAGCATTTT	CASRRDTGVDQPQHF
TRBV14	TRBD2	.	TRBJ2-2	TGTGCCAGCCGTGGACTAGGTCGCACCGGGGAGCTGTTTTTT	CASRGLGRTGELFF
TRBV7-6	TRBD1	.	TRBJ1-1	TGTGCCAGCAGCTTAGGGACAGGTGCTTTCTTT	CASSLGTGAFF
TRBV5-1	TRBD1	.	TRBJ2-3	TGCGCCAGCAGCTCTCGGACAGGGACTAGCACAGATACGCAGTATTTT	CASSSRTGTSTDTQYF
TRBV4-3	.	.	TRBJ1-2	TGCGCCAGCAGCCAAGATCGCCGGGATCGCGGCTACACCTTC	CASSQDRRDRGYTF
TRBV18	TRBD2	.	TRBJ2-5	TGTGCCAGCTCACCGGCTAGCGGGAGGAGGCAAGAGACCCAGTACTTC	CASSPASGRRQETQYF
TRBV28	.	.	TRBJ1-2	TGTGCCAGCAGTTTAGGGACATCAGCTAACTATGGCTACACCTTC	CASSLGTSANYGYTF
TRBV9	TRBD1	.	TRBJ2-5	TGTGCCAGCAGCCAAGGGACAGACTTTCGGGGGACCCAGTACTTC	CASSQGTDFRGTQYF
TRBV5-4	.	.	TRBJ1-2	TGTGCCAGCAGCTTTTTTCTCTCCTATGGCTACACCTTC	CASSFFLSYGYTF